The 4 T cell receptor beta chains in this list originate from one sample, sequenced in a study of cytomegalovirus exposure and HLA in healthy donors. A multiplex PCR was run with 60 Vbeta primers and 13 Jbeta primers. Assay: immunoSEQ multiplex PCR; the TCRdb copy retains only in-frame clones and omits some. The sample totals roughly 74,000 clones. The specimen was PBMCs. The receptors stem from a female donor in good health and CMV-seropositive.

The V call is TRBV19, the J call TRBJ1-3; D uncertain. The V end was cut by 8 bases, the J end by 4 bases, with 15 bases between. This CDR3 region has 14 residues. CDR1 and CDR2 from the germline V gene are LNHDA and SQIVND (reference sequence). This chain's CDR3 is CASRGGFSGNTIYF. CDR3 DNA: TGTGCCAGTCGGGGAGGATTCTCCGGAAACACCATATATTTT.

This chain connects TRBV9 to TRBJ2-1, with TRBD2 matching over 11 bases. This CDR3 has 15 residues. V was pared by 3 bases and J by 4 bases, with 3 bases of the junction left unmatched. The germline V gene encodes CDR1 SGDLS and CDR2 YYNGEE. CDR3 sequence (DNA): TGTGCCAGCAGCGCCGGGACTAGCGGATACAATGAGCAGTTCTTC. Its translation: CASSAGTSGYNEQFF.

The chain joins TRBV14 to TRBJ2-7, with 8 bases that match TRBD2. The CDR3 contains 14 residues. Looked up from germline, CDR1 is SGHDN and CDR2 is FVKESK. V was clipped by 3 bases and J by 3 bases; unmatched bases: 4. The CDR3 loop reads CASSHQRGNYEQYF. In DNA form, the CDR3 reads TGTGCCAGCAGCCACCAGCGGGGGAACTACGAGCAGTACTTC. The entire variable domain, with the rest obtained from reference TRBV14 and TRBJ2-7, is as follows: EAGVTQFPSHSVIEKGQTVTLRCDPISGHDNLYWYRRVMGKEIKFLLHFVKESKQDESGMPNNRFLAERTGGTYSTLKVQPAELEDSGVYFCASSHQRGNYEQYFGPGTRLTVT.

Here the CDR3 DNA reads TGTGCCTGGAGATGGGGACTCCAAGAGACCCAGTACTTC. Protein sequence: CAWRWGLQETQYF. The J gene is TRBJ2-5, the V gene TRBV30; D perhaps matches TRBD2 (6 bases). The V gene lost 3 bases and the J gene lost 1 base, with 9 bases spanning the gap. The CDR3 length is 13 residues. Germline-derived CDR1 and CDR2 are GTSNPN and SVGIG (reference sequence).